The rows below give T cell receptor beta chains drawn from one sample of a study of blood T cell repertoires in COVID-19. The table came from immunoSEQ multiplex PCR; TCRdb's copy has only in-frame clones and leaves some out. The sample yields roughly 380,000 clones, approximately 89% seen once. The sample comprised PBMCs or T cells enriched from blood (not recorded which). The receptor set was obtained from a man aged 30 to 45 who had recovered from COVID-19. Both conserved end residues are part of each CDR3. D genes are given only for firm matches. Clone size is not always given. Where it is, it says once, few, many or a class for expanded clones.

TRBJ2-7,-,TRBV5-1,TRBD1,TGCGCCAGCAGCTCCGGACAGGGGGCCCACGAGCAGTACTTC,CASSSGQGAHEQYF
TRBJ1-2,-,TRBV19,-,TGTGCCAGTAGAGTTGATTCTCACTGGGGCTACACCTTC,CASRVDSHWGYTF
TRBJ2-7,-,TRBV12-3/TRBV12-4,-,TGTGCCAGCAGTAGGACACTTTACGAGCAGTACTTC,CASSRTLYEQYF
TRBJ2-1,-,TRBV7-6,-,TGTGCCAGCAGCTTAGCCTCGGGACTCTTCGATGAGCAGTTCTTC,CASSLASGLFDEQFF
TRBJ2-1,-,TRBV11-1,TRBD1,TGTGCCAGCAGCACACGGACAGGGGGGAGCCACAATGAGCAGTTCTTC,CASSTRTGGSHNEQFF
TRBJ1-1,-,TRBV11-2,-,TGTGCCAGCAGCCCGCCGGGACAAGTAATCCACATGAACACTGAAGCTTTCTTT,CASSPPGQVIHMNTEAFF
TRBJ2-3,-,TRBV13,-,TGTGCCAGCAGCGTCCAGGGGCAAGCAGATACGCAGTATTTT,CASSVQGQADTQYF
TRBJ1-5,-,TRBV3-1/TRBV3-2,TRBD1,TGTGCCAGCAGCGACAGGGTCAATCAGCCCCAGCATTTT,CASSDRVNQPQHF
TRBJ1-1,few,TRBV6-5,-,TGTGCCAGCAGAACGACGGGGAACACTGAAGCTTTCTTT,CASRTTGNTEAFF
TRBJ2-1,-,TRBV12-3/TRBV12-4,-,TGTGCCAGCACCTTAGGGGGTTTTGATGAGCAGTTCTTC,CASTLGGFDEQFF
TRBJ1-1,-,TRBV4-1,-,TGCGCCAGCAGCCACGGGAACACTGAAGCTTTCTTT,CASSHGNTEAFF
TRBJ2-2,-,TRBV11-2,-,TGTGCCAGCAGCTTTCGACAGAGGAACACCGGGGAGCTGTTTTTT,CASSFRQRNTGELFF
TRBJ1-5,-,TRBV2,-,TGTGCCAGCACCCCTCAGCAGGGCCCAAATCAGCCCCAGCATTTT,CASTPQQGPNQPQHF